This T cell receptor (beta chain) was captured by sequencing in a study of T cell repertoires in cytomegalovirus infection. This clonotype occurred a few times. Its matching antigen is unknown. TCRdb passed the reads through MiXCR, listing each CDR3 protein once. The sample holds about 150,000 distinct CDR3 sequences, about 31% seen once. The study, taken as a whole, reports: What dominated the ex vivo response were HLA-C-restricted CMV-specific TCR beta clonotypes.

Trimming removed 6 bases from V and 6 bases from J, with 14 bases in between. This CDR3 comprises 13 residues. Germline loops: CDR1 SGHAT, CDR2 FQNNGV. The chain recombines TRBV11-2 with TRBJ1-1, with D maybe TRBD1 (5 bases). The sequence was collected from a human donor in good health (CMV status not recorded). Some clones in this sample may be carry-over from other donors' samples. This sample comprised CD8+ T cells from cultured PBMCs, obtained from culture after CMV antigen stimulation. The CDR3 DNA reads as TGTGCCAGCAGGGGGTGGGGGGACCCTGAAGCTTTCTTT. It specifies CASRGWGDPEAFF.